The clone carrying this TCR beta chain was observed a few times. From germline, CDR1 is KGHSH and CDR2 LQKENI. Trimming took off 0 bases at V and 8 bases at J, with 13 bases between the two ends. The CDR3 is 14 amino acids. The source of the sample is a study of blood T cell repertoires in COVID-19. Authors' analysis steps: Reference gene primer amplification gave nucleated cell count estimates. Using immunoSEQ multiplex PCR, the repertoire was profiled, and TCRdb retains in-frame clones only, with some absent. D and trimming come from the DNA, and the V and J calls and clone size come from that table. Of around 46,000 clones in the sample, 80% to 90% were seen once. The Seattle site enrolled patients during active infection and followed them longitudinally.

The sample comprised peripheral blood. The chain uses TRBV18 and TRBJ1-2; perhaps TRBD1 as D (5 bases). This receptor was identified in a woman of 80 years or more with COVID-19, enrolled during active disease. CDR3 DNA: TGTGCCAGCTCACCACCGTCAGGGCTAGTCGGCTACACCTTC. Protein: CASSPPSGLVGYTF.